This is a list of T cell receptor beta chains from one sample in a study of OX40 agonist ivuxolimab in advanced cancers. Data came from immunoSEQ multiplex PCR; TCRdb stores just in-frame clones and leaves some out. The data contain 65,000 to 80,000 clones, under 85% of them singletons. The specimen was CD4+ or CD8+ T cells sorted from blood, collected in a trial of the OX40 agonist ivuxolimab. All receptors come from an adult with an advanced solid tumor such as melanoma, head and neck, liver or kidney cancer. Each CDR3 is given with its conserved first and last residue. A D gene is named only where the DNA matches it firmly. Expanded clones get a size class; other rows say once, few or many, or leave the size out.

J gene | V gene | clone size | D gene | CDR3 DNA | CDR3 protein
TRBJ1-1 | TRBV29-1 | NA | TRBD1 | TGCAGCGTCGACGACAGGGGTACTGAAGCTTTCTTT | CSVDDRGTEAFF
TRBJ2-7 | TRBV5-6 | NA | NA | TGTGCCAGCAGCTTGTACGGCCTAGTATACGAGCAGTACTTC | CASSLYGLVYEQYF
TRBJ1-2 | TRBV6-5 | NA | NA | TGTGCCAGCAGTAACCACGAGAACTATGGCTACACCTTC | CASSNHENYGYTF
TRBJ2-5 | TRBV2 | NA | NA | TGTGCCAGCAGTGGAGGCTCCCAAGAGACCCAGTACTTC | CASSGGSQETQYF
TRBJ1-5 | TRBV2 | NA | NA | TGTGCCAGCAGGCTAGGGGAGGTCAGCAATCAGCCCCAGCATTTT | CASRLGEVSNQPQHF
TRBJ2-7 | TRBV13 | NA | TRBD2 | TGTGCCAGCAGCCGCCGACTAGCGGGAGCTCACGAGCAGTACTTC | CASSRRLAGAHEQYF
TRBJ1-4 | TRBV30 | NA | NA | TGTGCCTGGACCTTTCCTTCTGCGACTAATGAAAAACTGTTTTTT | CAWTFPSATNEKLFF
TRBJ2-7 | TRBV5-4 | once | NA | TGTGCCAGCAGCGCCTCCGGGACTGGTTTCTACGAGCAGTACTTC | CASSASGTGFYEQYF
TRBJ2-7 | TRBV15 | few | TRBD1 | TGTGCCACCAGCAGAAGCGGGACAGGGATCTACGAGCAGTACTTC | CATSRSGTGIYEQYF
TRBJ2-5 | TRBV5-4 | NA | NA | TGTGCCAGCAGACGCTCCGGGGGGCCTGGGTTCGAGACCCAGTACTTC | CASRRSGGPGFETQYF
TRBJ2-5 | TRBV27 | NA | TRBD2 | TGTGCCAGCAGTCCCGGGACTAGCGGGGGGGCATTCGAGACCCAGTACTTC | CASSPGTSGGAFETQYF
TRBJ2-7 | TRBV6-6 | NA | TRBD1 | TGTGCCAGCAGTAAGGGACAGGGGGTTTCCTACGAGCAGTACTTC | CASSKGQGVSYEQYF
TRBJ1-2 | TRBV18 | NA | NA | TGTGCCAGCTCACCACGCGGGGAGGGCGGGCGTGATGGCTACACCTTC | CASSPRGEGGRDGYTF
TRBJ1-4 | TRBV4-3 | NA | NA | TGCGCCAGCAGCCAGGGACCGGACAGAGATGAAAAACTGTTTTTT | CASSQGPDRDEKLFF
TRBJ1-2 | TRBV19 | few | NA | TGTGCCAGTAGTAGTACGGGGCAGGCCTATGGCTACACCTTC | CASSSTGQAYGYTF
TRBJ1-1 | TRBV7-3 | NA | NA | TGTGCCAGCAGCCAGACACCGAACACTGAAGCTTTCTTT | CASSQTPNTEAFF
TRBJ2-3 | TRBV28 | NA | TRBD1 | TGTGCCAGCCTGGGACAGGGGACAGATACGCAGTATTTT | CASLGQGTDTQYF
TRBJ2-5 | TRBV10-3 | NA | TRBD2 | TGTGCCATCAGCCTAGCGGGGGAAGAGACCCAGTACTTC | CAISLAGEETQYF